The entry below gives a single T cell receptor beta chain sequence along with its context. This record belongs to a study of blood T cells in healthy people across ages. The CDR3 sequence is 13 residues long. Trimming took off 6 bases at V and 7 bases at J, with 17 bases between the two ends. Germline loops: CDR1 DFQATT, CDR2 SNEGSKA (reference sequence). Together with a sample-barcoded 5' primer, a J-beta primer mix was included in a second PCR lasting roughly 6 to 12 cycles. One entry per CDR3 protein, called by TCRdb with MiXCR from the 5' RACE reads. This table holds about 780,000 distinct CDR3 sequences, roughly 46% found once.

The chain uses TRBV20-1 and TRBJ2-3, with a weak D call TRBD2 (7 bases). The TCR sequence derives from a man at least 80 years old in good health. Sequenced input: blood. CDR3 in DNA: TGCAGTGCCAGCGGCGGGGGCACGAATACGCAGTATTTT. Its translation: CSASGGGTNTQYF.